The entry that follows covers one T cell receptor (beta chain) sequence. This entry comes from a study of blood T cells in healthy people across ages. A J-beta primer mix and a sample-barcoded 5' primer were used in a second PCR of roughly 7 to 12 cycles. MiXCR, run by TCRdb on the 5' RACE reads, gives a single entry per CDR3 protein. The data hold roughly 500,000 distinct CDR3 sequences, with approximately 27% observed a single time. Germline values: CDR1 LGHDT, CDR2 YNNKEL (reference sequence). The CDR3 runs to 14 residues. V shed 1 base and J shed 4 bases, with 11 bases lying between them. The TCR was taken from a woman in her 70s in good health. J is TRBJ2-7 and V is TRBV3-1; D possibly corresponds to TRBD1 (6 bases). Sequencing input: blood. CDR3 DNA: TGTGCCAGCAGCCAAGGTTCCAGGGGATACGAGCAGTACTTC. This translates into CASSQGSRGYEQYF.